Listed below are T cell receptor beta chains from one sample, sequenced in a study of control samples from healthy donors and cancer patients. The assay was immunoSEQ multiplex PCR, and TCRdb's table has in-frame clones only and misses some. The repertoire holds 90,000 to 100,000 clones, with 70% to 80% as singletons. Sequenced: blood. The receptors were sampled from a woman aged 30 to 39 in good health. CDR3s include the opening cysteine and the closing phenylalanine or tryptophan. The D gene is left open where the match is weak. Expanded clones get a size class; other rows say once, few or many, or leave the size out.

cdr3_nt	cdr3_aa	v_call	clone_size	j_call	d_call
TGTGCCAGCACCGGCGGGTCCTCTGGAAACACCATATATTTT	CASTGGSSGNTIYF	TRBV9	NA	TRBJ1-3	NA
TGTGCCAGCAGTGATAGGCTAGGGAATGAGCAGTTCTTC	CASSDRLGNEQFF	TRBV2	few	TRBJ2-1	NA
TGTGCCAGCAGCTTGAGGGGCGGAAAGAACACTGAAGCTTTCTTT	CASSLRGGKNTEAFF	TRBV5-4	NA	TRBJ1-1	NA
TGTGCCAGCAGCTTAAGCCCTAGCGGGGGCGGGGAGACCCAGTACTTC	CASSLSPSGGGETQYF	TRBV7-8	NA	TRBJ2-5	TRBD2
TGTGCCTGGACAAACCTGAGGGGGCGGGGGGCATATCAACCCGGGGAGCTGTTTTTT	CAWTNLRGRGAYQPGELFF	TRBV30	once	TRBJ2-2	NA
TGTGCCAGCAGCCTATATGGGCTAGCGGGGGTCTACAATGAGCAGTTCTTC	CASSLYGLAGVYNEQFF	TRBV13	NA	TRBJ2-1	TRBD2
TGTGCCAGTAGTATTAATCCGTTGGCCGGGGAGCTGTTTTTT	CASSINPLAGELFF	TRBV19	NA	TRBJ2-2	NA
TGTGCCAGCAGCCGGACTAGCGGGGGGGGCGGAGAGACCCAGTACTTC	CASSRTSGGGGETQYF	TRBV7-8	NA	TRBJ2-5	TRBD2
TGTGCCAGCAGTGAAGCGACAGGCAGCAATCAGCCCCAGCATTTT	CASSEATGSNQPQHF	TRBV6-1	NA	TRBJ1-5	NA
TGCAGCGCGGGACTCCAAGAGACCCAGTACTTC	CSAGLQETQYF	TRBV29-1	once	TRBJ2-5	NA
TGTGCCAGCAGCGCCCAGACAGGAGCACTATTAAACACCATATATTTT	CASSAQTGALLNTIYF	TRBV7-6	NA	TRBJ1-3	NA
TGTGCCAGCGCCCGACAGGGCTCGAACACTGAAGCTTTCTTT	CASARQGSNTEAFF	TRBV6-5	NA	TRBJ1-1	TRBD1
TGTGCCAGCAGCTTGGATGGCGGACCCTACGAGCAGTACTTC	CASSLDGGPYEQYF	TRBV5-4	few	TRBJ2-7	NA
TGCGCCAGCAGCTTGAACCCGAACACTGAAGCTTTCTTT	CASSLNPNTEAFF	TRBV5-1	NA	TRBJ1-1	NA
TGTGCCAGCAGTGGCCCGGGACAGGGGGCGACTGAAGCTTTCTTT	CASSGPGQGATEAFF	TRBV25-1	NA	TRBJ1-1	TRBD1
TGTGCCACCAGCGGCGATAGCGGGGGGTCCAATGAGCAGTTCTTC	CATSGDSGGSNEQFF	TRBV15	NA	TRBJ2-1	TRBD2
TGTGCCAGCAGCTTGGAGGGCGAGCAGTACTTC	CASSLEGEQYF	TRBV5-4	NA	TRBJ2-7	NA
TGTGCCAGCAGCGAGATAGCGGGGGGGCCCTACAATGAGCAGTTCTTC	CASSEIAGGPYNEQFF	TRBV9	NA	TRBJ2-1	TRBD2
TGTGCCAGCAGCCCGGGACTAGCGAACACCGGGGAGCTGTTTTTT	CASSPGLANTGELFF	TRBV13	NA	TRBJ2-2	TRBD2
TGTGCCAGCAGCCAGGGCACTAGCGGCCTTAATGAGCAGTTCTTC	CASSQGTSGLNEQFF	TRBV14	NA	TRBJ2-1	TRBD2
TGCAGCGCCCAACAGGGATACACTGAAGCTTTCTTT	CSAQQGYTEAFF	TRBV29-1	NA	TRBJ1-1	NA
TGTGCCAGCAATAGGAGGCGGACGGTGAACACCGGGGAGCTGTTTTTT	CASNRRRTVNTGELFF	TRBV27	few	TRBJ2-2	NA
TGTGCCAGCAGTAACGTGGCAGGGGGCCCAGATACGCAGTATTTT	CASSNVAGGPDTQYF	TRBV6-6	NA	TRBJ2-3	TRBD1
TGTGCCATCAGTGAGTCGGTCAGTTCCAACGAGCAGTACTTC	CAISESVSSNEQYF	TRBV10-3	NA	TRBJ2-7	NA